The 28 T cell receptor beta chains below come from one sample, sequenced in a study of T cells in Graves' hyperthyroidism and ophthalmopathy. TCR beta CDR3 regions were amplified from RNA. In the first-round RT-PCR of the TCR CDR3, the HTBI primer set was used. From the multiplex PCR reads, TCRdb called clonotypes with MiXCR, one entry per CDR3 protein. The profile shows over 300,000 distinct CDR3 sequences, around 14% of them singletons. The sample taken for sequencing was blood. The receptors were gathered from a woman aged 60 to 75 with Graves' hyperthyroidism.

At least ten counts were recorded for this clonotype. The V call is TRBV3-1, the J call TRBJ2-3, with TRBD2 identical over 7 bases. V lost 3 bases and J lost 0; bases outside the gene matches: 6. The CDR3 contains 16 residues. Germline V CDR1 and CDR2: LGHDT, YNNKEL (reference sequence). DNA for the CDR3: TGTGCCAGCAGCCAGTCGCTAGCGGAGAGCACAGATACGCAGTATTTT. As protein: CASSQSLAESTDTQYF.

In this sample, this clonotype turned up many times. This chain joins TRBV5-1 and TRBJ1-1; D call uncertain. The CDR3 runs 13 residues. Germline V gene lookup returns CDR1 SGHRS and CDR2 YFSETQ. V was cut by 2 bases and J by 1 base, with 6 bases left in between. The chain's CDR3 is CASSFTANTEAFF. The CDR3 region has the DNA TGCGCCAGCAGCTTTACAGCGAACACTGAAGCTTTCTTT.

V gene TRBV20-1 combines with J gene TRBJ1-1; D is uncertain. The germline V and J ends were trimmed by 1 base and 4 bases, with 4 bases remaining between them. The CDR3 totals 11 residues. Germline lookup yields CDR1 DFQATT and CDR2 SNEGSKA (reference sequence). The CDR3 DNA follows: TGCAGTGCTAGAGCGGGCACTGAAGCTTTCTTT. It specifies CSARAGTEAFF.

This clonotype has more than one count but fewer than ten. Mismatch with germline at one junction end may stem from a read error. The chain employs TRBV5-1 and TRBJ2-2; either TRBD1 or TRBD2 may fit D (5 bases each). This CDR3 is built from 14 residues. CDR1 and CDR2 from the germline V gene are SGHRS and YFSETQ. The CDR3 bases are TGCGCCAGCAGCTTCTCGACAGAAACCGGGGAGCTGTCTTTT. Protein: CASSFSTETGELSF.

In its sample, this clonotype was seen many times. The chain has TRBV2 and TRBJ2-7; a possible D gene is TRBD1 (5 bases). The CDR3 totals 13 residues. V shed 6 bases and J shed 4 bases, with 13 bases lying between them. Germline V gene data show CDR1 as SNHLY and CDR2 as FYNNEI. This CDR3 reads CASRKDTHYEQYF. Written as DNA, the CDR3 is TGTGCCAGCAGAAAGGACACCCATTACGAGCAGTACTTC.

In its sample, this clonotype was seen a few times. The chain recombines TRBV10-3 with TRBJ2-7; 12 bases fit TRBD2. The CDR3 has 17 residues. Germline V lookup: CDR1 ENHRY, CDR2 SYGVKD. With V trimmed by 2 bases and J by 2 bases, 7 bases remained unmatched. The CDR3 DNA reads TGTGCCATCAGTGAGACCCGACTAGCGGGAGACGCCTACGAGCAGTACTTC. Residues: CAISETRLAGDAYEQYF.

This clonotype was seen a handful of times. The gene calls are TRBV10-3 and TRBJ2-1, with D possibly being TRBD2 (5 bases). Trimming left V 10 bases short and J 4 bases short, with 20 bases between. Looked up from germline, CDR1 is ENHRY and CDR2 is SYGVKD. CDR3 length equals 15 residues. The CDR3 DNA reads TGTGCCACTACTAGGCAGACGGACGGATACAATGAGCAGTTCTTC. Its protein product is CATTRQTDGYNEQFF.

This clonotype was observed at least ten times. J is TRBJ2-7 and V is TRBV9; TRBD2 agrees at 7 bases. CDR3 size: 13 residues. The germline V gene encodes CDR1 SGDLS and CDR2 YYNGEE. Trimming took 4 bases from V and 5 from J; bases not matched to a gene: 6. DNA of the CDR3: TGTGCCAGCAGCTCCCGCGGACTAGACGAGCAGTACTTC. Amino acids: CASSSRGLDEQYF.

This clonotype was seen just once. V usage is TRBV27 and J usage is TRBJ1-2, with D unresolved. This CDR3 contains 14 residues. V lost 8 bases to trimming and J lost 4 bases, with 17 bases between them. Germline CDR1 is MNHEY and CDR2 is SMNVEV (reference sequence). In DNA form, the CDR3 reads TGTGCCAGCGGCACGGGTGGAGACGGCTATGGCTACACCTTC. Residues: CASGTGGDGYGYTF.

The V and J genes are TRBV5-1 and TRBJ2-1, with a possible D match to TRBD2 (6 bases). This CDR3 has 15 amino acids. V gave up 4 bases and J gave up 1 base, with 12 bases separating them. From germline, CDR1 is SGHRS and CDR2 YFSETQ. The CDR3 sequence: CASSIADTSYNEQFF. Written as DNA, the CDR3 is TGCGCCAGCAGCATAGCGGACACTTCCTACAATGAGCAGTTCTTC.

This clonotype was seen at least ten times. V and J are TRBV27 and TRBJ1-1; D ambiguous. The CDR3 is 13 residues long. CDR1 and CDR2 from the germline V gene are MNHEY and SMNVEV (reference sequence). V gave up 6 bases and J gave up 1 base, with 9 bases separating them. CDR3 residues: CASRTPENTEAFF. The CDR3, as DNA: TGTGCCAGCAGGACCCCAGAGAACACTGAAGCTTTCTTT.

This clonotype was seen at least ten times. This chain connects TRBV29-1 to TRBJ2-3; unclear D gene. This CDR3 comprises 11 residues. Germline V gene lookup returns CDR1 SQVTM and CDR2 ANQGSEA. The germline V and J ends were trimmed by 4 bases and 7 bases, with 9 bases remaining between them. The CDR3 DNA sequence: TGCAGCGTTGGGGCTGGGAATACGCAGTATTTT. Translation: CSVGAGNTQYF.

There are a few counts of this clonotype. A much larger clone sits a single nucleotide away, making a read error possible. V is TRBV10-3 and J is TRBJ1-1, with no clear D. The CDR3 spans 12 residues. From germline, CDR1 is ENHRY and CDR2 SYGVKD. CDR3 in DNA: TGTGCCATCGGTGAGTTGGACACTGAAGCTTTCTTT. It encodes CAIGELDTEAFF.

Note on this clonotype: A read error may produce the germline difference seen at one junction end. V is TRBV7-9 and J is TRBJ2-1; D is possibly TRBD2 (5 bases). Germline-derived CDR1 and CDR2 are SEHNR and FQNEAQ (reference sequence). CDR3 size: 11 residues. The DNA for the CDR3 is TGTGCCAGCAGCTTTGTGGGAGCCCCAATCTTC. This codes for CASSFVGAPIF.

There are many counts of this clonotype. The rearrangement uses TRBV3-1 and TRBJ2-3, with a weak D call TRBD1 (5 bases). Germline V CDR1 and CDR2: LGHDT, YNNKEL (reference sequence). V shed 0 bases and J shed 2 bases, with 9 bases lying between them. The CDR3 is 15 amino acids. CDR3 region: CASSQDRGFTDTQYF. The CDR3, as DNA: TGTGCCAGCAGCCAAGATAGGGGATTCACAGATACGCAGTATTTT.

The V call is TRBV19, the J call TRBJ1-6; D unclear. Trimming left V 7 bases short and J 7 bases short, with 17 bases between. Germline V gives CDR1 LNHDA, CDR2 SQIVND (reference sequence). The CDR3 is 15 amino acids. Here the CDR3 reads CASTLRRGGNSPLHF. The CDR3 region has the DNA TGTGCCAGTACCCTTAGACGGGGAGGGAATTCACCCCTCCACTTT.

Ten or more counts support this clonotype. The CDR3 reads CSVLGRNTDTQYF. CDR3 in DNA: TGCAGCGTCCTGGGTCGGAACACAGATACGCAGTATTTT. This chain uses TRBV29-1 with TRBJ2-3; D uncertain. V was trimmed by 6 bases and J by 2 bases, leaving 12 bases between them. CDR3 length: 13 amino acids. The germline gives CDR1 SQVTM, CDR2 ANQGSEA.

The sample holds many counts of this clonotype. V is TRBV6-2 or TRBV6-3 and J is TRBJ2-7; D remains unclear. Per the germline V gene, CDR1 is MNHEY and CDR2 is SVGEGT. V dropped 0 bases and J dropped 5 bases, with 5 bases sitting between them. The CDR3 contains 12 residues. This CDR3 is CASSYSNDEQYF. Here the CDR3 DNA reads TGTGCCAGCAGTTACTCAAACGACGAGCAGTACTTC.

This clonotype was counted at least ten times. This chain links TRBV11-2 with TRBJ1-1, with D possibly being TRBD1 (5 bases). The ends were cut back, 1 base at V and 7 bases at J, with 7 bases in the middle. CDR3 length equals 12 residues. From germline, CDR1 is SGHAT and CDR2 FQNNGV. The CDR3 coding sequence is TGTGCCAGCAGCTTAGGCGGGGGTGAAGCTTTCTTT. Protein: CASSLGGGEAFF.

This clonotype was seen a few times. The chain has TRBV27 and TRBJ1-2; D ambiguous. CDR1 and CDR2 from the germline V gene are MNHEY and SMNVEV (reference sequence). V lost 6 bases, J lost 1 base, and 12 bases lay in between. The CDR3 contains 14 residues. CDR3 protein: CASSLGSFNYGYTF. CDR3 sequence (DNA): TGTGCCAGCAGCCTTGGGAGCTTTAACTATGGCTACACCTTC.

This clonotype was counted ten times or more. The chain combines TRBV30 with TRBJ1-1; 10 nucleotides align to TRBD1. The ends lost 5 bases at V and 6 bases at J; junction bases unmatched: 6. CDR3 length: 13 amino acids. CDR1 is GTSNPN and CDR2 is SVGIG in the germline V gene (reference sequence). The CDR3 protein is CAWRQGASAEAFF. In DNA form, the CDR3 reads TGTGCCTGGCGACAGGGGGCGAGCGCTGAAGCTTTCTTT.

Written as DNA, the CDR3 is TGTGCCAGCAGCTTGACTAGGGTCTCCTACGAGCAGTACTTC. It yields the protein CASSLTRVSYEQYF. The chain uses TRBV11-2 and TRBJ2-7, with D possibly TRBD2 on 6 matching bases. Germline lookup yields CDR1 SGHAT and CDR2 FQNNGV. V lost 3 bases to trimming and J lost 0 bases, with 9 bases between them. This CDR3 has 14 residues. The entire variable domain, with the rest obtained from reference TRBV11-2 and TRBJ2-7, is as follows: EAGVAQSPRYKIIEKRQSVAFWCNPISGHATLYWYQQILGQGPKLLIQFQNNGVVDDSQLPKDRFSAERLKGVDSTLKIQPAKLEDSAVYLCASSLTRVSYEQYFGPGTRLTVT.

V gene TRBV19 combines with J gene TRBJ2-3, with a possible D match to TRBD2 (5 bases). This CDR3 contains 13 residues. From germline, CDR1 is LNHDA and CDR2 SQIVND (reference sequence). Trimming removed 9 bases from V and 1 base from J, with 11 bases in between. The CDR3 loop reads CARNRGRTDTQYF. The CDR3 coding sequence is TGTGCCAGAAATAGAGGGCGCACAGATACGCAGTATTTT. The whole variable domain, remainder taken from reference TRBV19 and TRBJ2-3, is DGGITQSPKYLFRKEGQNVTLSCEQNLNHDAMYWYRQDPGQGLRLIYYSQIVNDFQKGDIAEGYSVSREKKESFPLTVTSAQKNPTAFYLCARNRGRTDTQYFGPGTRLTVL.

This clonotype came up a few times. The genes are TRBV6-1 and TRBJ2-6, with D uncertain. The ends were cut back, 6 bases at V and 0 bases at J, with 12 bases in the middle. Germline V gives CDR1 MNHNS, CDR2 SASEGT. The CDR3 totals 16 residues. As DNA, the CDR3 is TGTGCCAGCAGCCCCTCCTTCGGCTCTGGGGCCAACGTCCTGACTTTC. Residues: CASSPSFGSGANVLTF.

The rearrangement joins TRBV27 to TRBJ1-1; the match to TRBD1 covers 7 bases. The CDR3 totals 15 residues. V dropped 4 bases and J dropped 4; count of bases not matched to a gene: 9. Germline V gene sequence: CDR1 MNHEY, CDR2 SMNVEV (reference sequence). This CDR3 is CASSSTGAAGTEAFF. The CDR3 nucleotides read TGTGCCAGCAGTTCCACAGGGGCCGCGGGCACTGAAGCTTTCTTT.

The chain couples TRBV11-2 to TRBJ1-1, with D possibly TRBD1 on 5 matching bases. The germline V gene encodes CDR1 SGHAT and CDR2 FQNNGV. V was cut by 5 bases and J by 0 bases, with 13 bases left in between. The CDR3 covers 15 residues. The CDR3 loop reads CASSLPPGMNTEAFF. CDR3 coding DNA: TGTGCCAGCAGCCTACCTCCAGGGATGAACACTGAAGCTTTCTTT.

The gene calls are TRBV6-1 and TRBJ2-7; D is unclear. CDR3 length equals 13 residues. The V gene lost 5 bases and the J gene lost 2 bases, with 10 bases spanning the gap. Germline CDR1 is MNHNS and CDR2 is SASEGT. The CDR3 here is CASSLTDAYEQYF. The CDR3, as DNA: TGTGCCAGCAGTCTGACGGACGCCTACGAGCAGTACTTC.

As regards this clonotype: Since a much larger clone is just one base distant, this may be a read error. The chain links TRBV27 to TRBJ2-1, with D perhaps TRBD2 (6 bases). V shed 1 base and J shed 1 base, with 20 bases lying between them. The CDR3 totals 19 residues. Germline CDR1 is MNHEY and CDR2 is SMNVEV (reference sequence). CDR3 sequence reads: CASSLYPTGTGGSYNEQFF. The CDR3 DNA follows: TGTGCCAGCAGTTTATACCCCACCGGGACTGGCGGGTCCTACAATGAGCAGTTCTTC.